Below, 7 T cell receptor beta chains from the same sample are listed, as sequenced in a study of human T cells and chemical hapten exposure. MiXCR, applied by TCRdb to the RACE reads, yields one record per CDR3 protein. The sample records around 300,000 distinct CDR3 sequences, under 9% being singletons. The time point denotes: patch test 1, 2 weeks after DPC sensitization. Treatment meaning: therapeutic diphenylcyclopropenone sensitization with weekly scalp DPC. The source material was whole blood, sampled in connection with sensitization to the hapten diphenylcyclopropenone (DPC). These TCRs come from a woman in her late teens or twenties with alopecia areata. Some clones in this sample may be carry-over from other donors' samples.

The rearrangement links TRBV3-1 to TRBJ2-4; no clear D. Germline V gene data show CDR1 as LGHDT and CDR2 as YNNKEL (reference sequence). This CDR3 spans 15 amino acids. V was clipped by 0 bases and J by 8 bases, with 14 bases between them. CDR3 nucleotide sequence: TGTGCCAGCAGCCAAGATGCGTCTCTAACGGACATTCAGTACTTC. Protein sequence: CASSQDASLTDIQYF.

This clonotype was observed many times. For the CDR3, the DNA is TGTGCCAGCAGTTCGTCTGGGAGGGTAGATCAGCCCCAGCATTTT. Residues: CASSSSGRVDQPQHF. V gene TRBV27 combines with J gene TRBJ1-5; D is undetermined. CDR3 length: 15 residues. V was trimmed by 4 bases and J by 5 bases, leaving 15 bases between them. Germline CDR1 reads MNHEY; CDR2 reads SMNVEV (reference sequence).

This clonotype was picked up a small number of times. The chain's CDR3 is CAIKNSGATDTQYF. The CDR3 DNA follows: TGTGCCATCAAGAACTCTGGGGCCACAGATACGCAGTATTTT. The V and J genes are TRBV10-3 and TRBJ2-3; possible D gene TRBD1, 5 bases. V shed 7 bases and J shed 2 bases, with 13 bases lying between them. CDR3 length equals 14 residues. Per germline, CDR1 ENHRY and CDR2 SYGVKD.

This clonotype was seen only a few times. The J gene is TRBJ1-2, the V gene TRBV15, with 7 bases lining up with TRBD1. The germline CDR1 and CDR2 sequences are LNHNV and YYDKDF (reference sequence). The CDR3 is made up of 17 amino acids. The V gene end was trimmed by 0 bases and the J gene end by 0 bases; junction bases not matched to a gene: 7. In DNA, the CDR3 is TGTGCCACCAGCAGAGATTTTAATCAGGGGGCTAACTATGGCTACACCTTC. It yields the protein CATSRDFNQGANYGYTF.

This clonotype was observed a handful of times. The chain has TRBV7-6 and TRBJ2-5; the D is unclear. With 4 bases removed from V and 4 bases from J, the gap between germline ends came to 16 bases. The germline CDR1 and CDR2 sequences are SGHVS and FNYEAQ. The CDR3 is 15 residues long. The CDR3 sequence: CASSSRTSLLETQYF. CDR3 DNA sequence: TGTGCCAGCAGCTCCCGGACGAGTTTATTAGAGACCCAGTACTTC.

The chain combines TRBV7-3 with TRBJ2-3; a possible D gene is TRBD2 (6 bases). The CDR3 is made up of 16 amino acids. V was shortened by 4 bases and J by 2 bases, with 16 bases between the two germline ends. Germline V gene lookup returns CDR1 SGHTA and CDR2 FQGTGA. The CDR3 is CASSSSAGYNTDTQYF. CDR3 coding DNA: TGTGCCAGCAGCTCCTCTGCGGGGTACAACACAGATACGCAGTATTTT.

The V and J genes are TRBV5-4 and TRBJ2-5; D gene unclear. CDR1 SGHNT and CDR2 YYREEE come from the germline V gene (reference sequence). CDR3 size: 13 residues. V lost 2 bases and J lost 3, with 8 bases in between. The CDR3 protein is CASSLQIEETQYF. For the CDR3, the DNA is TGTGCCAGCAGCTTACAAATAGAAGAGACCCAGTACTTC.